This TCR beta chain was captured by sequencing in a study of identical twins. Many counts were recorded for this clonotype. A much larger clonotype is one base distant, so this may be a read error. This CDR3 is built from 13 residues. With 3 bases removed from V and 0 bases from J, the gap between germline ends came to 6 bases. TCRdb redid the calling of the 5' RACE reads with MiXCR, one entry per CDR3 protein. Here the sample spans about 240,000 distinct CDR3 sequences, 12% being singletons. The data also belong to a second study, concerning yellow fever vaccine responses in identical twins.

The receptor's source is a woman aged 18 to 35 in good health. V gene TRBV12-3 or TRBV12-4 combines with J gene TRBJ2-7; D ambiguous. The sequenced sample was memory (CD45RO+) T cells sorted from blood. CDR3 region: CASSLSDSYEQYF. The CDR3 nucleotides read TGTGCCAGCAGTTTGAGCGACTCCTACGAGCAGTACTTC.